This TCR beta chain was sequenced in a study of CD8 T cells in Susac syndrome. Study-level findings and limits: Only a relatively small number of individuals were included in the TCR sequencing and HLA analysis.

The study sequenced TCR beta in blood CD8+ and CD4+ T cells. Through negative isolation, CD4+ and CD8+ T cells were obtained, while TEMRA cells were enriched using FACS. Germline loops: CDR1 SQVTM, CDR2 ANQGSEA. V gave up 4 bases and J gave up 3 bases, with 21 bases separating them. This CDR3 contains 16 residues. cDNA came from around 0.5 to 1 ug RNA primed by random hexamers. The CDR3 of TCR beta was amplified by immunoSEQ multiplex PCR across 54 Vbeta and 13 Jbeta. TCRdb reprocessed the immunoSEQ multiplex PCR reads via MiXCR and lists one record per CDR3 protein. The sample has around 200,000 distinct CDR3 sequences, 85% to 95% seen once; the top ten hold approximately 0.094%. Concerning this clonotype: Its matching antigen is unknown.

The receptor comes from a human donor in good health. Sequenced material: CD4+ T cells from PBMCs. The rearrangement links TRBV29-1 to TRBJ1-1, with unresolved D. The CDR3 reads CSVGEGRTLRDTEAFF. For the CDR3, the DNA is TGCAGCGTTGGGGAAGGGAGAACCTTAAGGGACACTGAAGCTTTCTTT.